Presented here are 30 T cell receptor beta chains from one specimen sequenced in a study of cytomegalovirus exposure and HLA in healthy donors. The primer mix had 60 Vbeta and 13 Jbeta primers. Method: immunoSEQ multiplex PCR; TCRdb's copy keeps in-frame clones and lacks some. The sample contains approximately 75,000 clones, 84% of which appear only once. Specimen: PBMCs. The source is a man between 65 and 80 years old in good health and CMV-seropositive.

The J gene is TRBJ2-2, the V gene TRBV5-4; 11 nucleotides line up with TRBD2. This CDR3 region has 15 residues. Germline CDR1 and CDR2: SGHNT and YYREEE (reference sequence). With V trimmed by 1 base and J by 6 bases, 2 bases remained unmatched. DNA of the CDR3: TGTGCCAGCAGCTTGTTAGCGGGAGGGCCCGGGGAGCTGTTTTTT. This codes for CASSLLAGGPGELFF.

V usage is TRBV10-3 and J usage is TRBJ1-1; D not certain. The CDR3 sequence is 14 residues long. Germline CDR1 reads ENHRY; CDR2 reads SYGVKD. The ends were cut back, 3 bases at V and 5 bases at J, with 13 bases in the middle. The CDR3 coding sequence is TGTGCCATCAGTGATGAGACCGAGGGTACTGAAGCTTTCTTT. It translates to CAISDETEGTEAFF.

In this sample, this clone turned up a few times. The chain is built from TRBV5-1 and TRBJ2-1, with 13 bases matching TRBD2. This CDR3 has 18 residues. From germline, CDR1 is SGHRS and CDR2 YFSETQ. V was clipped by 4 bases and J by 5 bases; unmatched bases: 12. CDR3 amino acids: CASSLIPAGTSGNNEQFF. The CDR3 DNA follows: TGCGCCAGCAGCCTTATTCCCGCCGGGACTAGCGGGAACAATGAGCAGTTCTTC.

In this sample, this clone turned up a few times. V gene TRBV5-1 combines with J gene TRBJ1-1; weak D call: TRBD1 (5 bases). CDR1 is SGHRS and CDR2 is YFSETQ in the germline V gene. V lost 7 bases and J lost 3, with 13 bases in between. The CDR3 contains 13 residues. The CDR3 DNA is TGCGCCAGCGTGGGGGAGGAGGACACTGAAGCTTTCTTT. It specifies CASVGEEDTEAFF.

The V and J genes are TRBV10-3 and TRBJ2-2; 12 bases line up with TRBD1. Germline V gene data show CDR1 as ENHRY and CDR2 as SYGVKD. The CDR3 sequence is 17 residues long. The ends lost 11 bases at V and 4 bases at J; junction bases unmatched: 14. The CDR3 DNA is TGTGCCTCACATCCCGGGACAGGGGGCGGCGGCACCGGGGAGCTGTTTTTT. Amino acids: CASHPGTGGGGTGELFF.

This chain links TRBV29-1 with TRBJ1-2, with a tentative D call TRBD1 (6 bases). V lost 4 bases, J lost 8 bases, and 17 bases lay in between. Germline V gives CDR1 SQVTM, CDR2 ANQGSEA. The CDR3 is made up of 13 amino acids. CDR3 DNA: TGCAGCGTTGGGGACACCCTTCTGGAGGGCTACACCTTC. It is translated as CSVGDTLLEGYTF. The full variable domain, its missing parts supplied by reference TRBV29-1 and TRBJ1-2, is SAVISQKPSRDICQRGTSLTIQCQVDSQVTMMFWYRQQPGQSLTLIATANQGSEATYESGFVIDKFPISRPNLTFSTLTVSNMSPEDSSIYLCSVGDTLLEGYTFGSGTRLTVV.

This chain uses TRBV4-2 with TRBJ2-2, with D perhaps matching TRBD1 (5 bases). The CDR3 has 17 amino acids. V lost 1 base and J lost 5, with 17 bases in between. Per germline, CDR1 LGHNA and CDR2 YNFKEQ. CDR3 residues: CASSQVRQGGETGELFF. CDR3 DNA sequence: TGTGCCAGCAGCCAAGTGCGGCAGGGTGGGGAAACCGGGGAGCTGTTTTTT.

The chain carries TRBV19 and TRBJ2-3, with 10 bases matching TRBD1. Looked up from germline, CDR1 is LNHDA and CDR2 is SQIVND (reference sequence). V dropped 5 bases and J dropped 6; count of bases not matched to a gene: 8. The CDR3 covers 15 residues. The CDR3 loop is CASSLWGQGSDTQYF. The CDR3 DNA follows: TGTGCCAGTAGTCTCTGGGGACAGGGGTCGGATACGCAGTATTTT. The entire variable domain, with the rest obtained from reference TRBV19 and TRBJ2-3, is as follows: DGGITQSPKYLFRKEGQNVTLSCEQNLNHDAMYWYRQDPGQGLRLIYYSQIVNDFQKGDIAEGYSVSREKKESFPLTVTSAQKNPTAFYLCASSLWGQGSDTQYFGPGTRLTVL.

The chain uses TRBV27 and TRBJ1-2; TRBD1 aligns across 7 bases. CDR1 MNHEY and CDR2 SMNVEV come from the germline V gene (reference sequence). This CDR3 is built from 13 residues. V shed 6 bases and J 3 bases; nucleotides not matched to a gene: 4. The CDR3 DNA follows: TGTGCCAGCAGCCGACAGGGTGACTATGGCTACACCTTC. It specifies CASSRQGDYGYTF.

CDR3 DNA sequence: TGTGCCAGCAGTTACCTGGGAGGGAATGAGCAGTTCTTC. Protein product: CASSYLGGNEQFF. The V and J genes are TRBV6-5 and TRBJ2-1, with TRBD2 identical over 7 bases. Unmatched junction bases numbered 2, after V lost 2 bases and J lost 7 bases. Germline CDR1 MNHEY, CDR2 SVGAGI. The CDR3 consists of 13 residues.

The sample holds a few counts of this clone. The chain employs TRBV6-1 and TRBJ2-1; the D gene is possibly TRBD1 (5 bases). Trimming removed 8 bases at V and 9 bases at J, with 20 bases between. The CDR3 length is 14 residues. CDR1 is MNHNS and CDR2 is SASEGT in the germline V gene. CDR3 loop: CASGVRQGPGEQFF. In DNA, the CDR3 is TGTGCCAGCGGGGTCCGGCAGGGTCCGGGTGAGCAGTTCTTC.

This clone has just a few counts. This chain links TRBV18 with TRBJ2-7; 8 bases map to TRBD1. V lost 6 bases to trimming and J lost 7 bases; unmatched junction nucleotides: 11. CDR1 and CDR2 (germline): KGHSH, LQKENI. The CDR3 covers 14 residues. This CDR3 is CASSLGQDRGEQYF. CDR3 nucleotide sequence: TGTGCCAGCTCCCTGGGACAGGACAGAGGGGAGCAGTACTTC.

The rearrangement links TRBV4-1 to TRBJ1-2, with 9 bases aligning to TRBD1. V was pared by 0 bases and J by 7 bases, with 6 bases of the junction left unmatched. Germline values: CDR1 MGHRA, CDR2 YSYEKL. The CDR3 sequence is 15 residues long. The CDR3 here is CASSQDFGTGLGYTF. The CDR3 nucleotides are TGCGCCAGCAGCCAAGATTTCGGGACAGGGCTTGGCTACACCTTC.

The chain is built from TRBV6-5 and TRBJ2-5; the D gene is possibly TRBD2 (6 bases). Germline CDR1 reads MNHEY; CDR2 reads SVGAGI. Trimming removed 5 bases at V and 2 bases at J, with 15 bases between. The CDR3 spans 15 residues. CDR3 sequence reads: CASSPTSVRQETQYF. The CDR3 DNA reads as TGTGCCAGCAGTCCGACTAGTGTCCGTCAAGAGACCCAGTACTTC.

The chain recombines TRBV6-5 with TRBJ2-7; tentatively, D is TRBD2 (5 bases). Trimming stripped 2 bases from V and 4 bases from J, with 15 bases between. The CDR3 has 15 residues. Germline CDR1 is MNHEY and CDR2 is SVGAGI. The CDR3 DNA reads as TGTGCCAGCAGTTACGACCCCGCGGGTTTGTACGAGCAGTACTTC. This gives the protein CASSYDPAGLYEQYF.

This clone was seen more than once but under ten times. The chain has TRBV5-1 and TRBJ2-3, with TRBD1 matching over 7 bases. CDR1 SGHRS and CDR2 YFSETQ come from the germline V gene. V trimming: 0 bases; J trimming: 2 bases; junction bases outside the gene matches: 6. CDR3 length: 16 amino acids. CDR3: CASSLAPTGYTDTQYF. The CDR3 region has the DNA TGCGCCAGCAGCTTGGCCCCGACAGGGTACACAGATACGCAGTATTTT.

The chain combines TRBV6-1 with TRBJ2-2; a weak D match, TRBD1 (5 bases). The CDR3 runs to 15 residues. V gave up 7 bases and J gave up 6 bases, with 18 bases separating them. Looked up from germline, CDR1 is MNHNS and CDR2 is SASEGT. The CDR3 DNA reads TGTGCCAGCACCGAATGGAGCAGGGAAGCCGGGGAGCTGTTTTTT. It is translated as CASTEWSREAGELFF.

The V call is TRBV4-3, the J call TRBJ1-4, with D uncertain. CDR3 length equals 12 residues. V was clipped by 2 bases and J by 5 bases, with 3 bases between them. CDR1 and CDR2 from the germline V gene are LGHNA and YSLEER. Here the CDR3 reads CASSQRNEKLFF. DNA of the CDR3: TGCGCCAGCAGCCAACGGAATGAAAAACTGTTTTTT.

The rearrangement links TRBV30 to TRBJ1-1; D perhaps matches TRBD1 (6 bases). Deletions cut 0 bases from V and 7 bases from J, with 9 bases between. This CDR3 spans 12 amino acids. The germline gives CDR1 GTSNPN, CDR2 SVGIG (reference sequence). CDR3 coding DNA: TGTGCCTGGAGTGTCAGGGGCGGTGAAGCTTTCTTT. It specifies CAWSVRGGEAFF.

This chain joins TRBV4-2 and TRBJ2-3, with 12 bases identical to TRBD2. CDR3 size: 16 residues. From germline, CDR1 is LGHNA and CDR2 YNFKEQ. V lost 0 bases and J lost 6; bases outside the gene matches: 4. CDR3 amino acids: CASSQDTSGGRDTQYF. The CDR3 bases are TGTGCCAGCAGCCAAGACACTAGCGGGGGGAGGGATACGCAGTATTTT.

This chain joins TRBV30 and TRBJ2-3; tentatively, D is TRBD1 (5 bases). The CDR3 contains 14 residues. V was trimmed by 2 bases and J by 1 base, leaving 10 bases between them. Germline V gene sequence: CDR1 GTSNPN, CDR2 SVGIG (reference sequence). The DNA for the CDR3 is TGTGCCTGGAGTAGGGGTGTTGGCACAGATACGCAGTATTTT. This codes for CAWSRGVGTDTQYF.

The chain recombines TRBV9 with TRBJ2-7; 8 bases align to TRBD1. CDR1 is SGDLS and CDR2 is YYNGEE in the germline V gene. The ends lost 3 bases at V and 3 bases at J; junction bases unmatched: 5. The CDR3 totals 14 residues. CDR3 sequence (DNA): TGTGCCAGCAGCGCCGGGGACAGGAGCTACGAGCAGTACTTC. This sequence encodes CASSAGDRSYEQYF. Using reference TRBV9 and TRBJ2-7 for the parts outside the CDR3, the full variable domain is DSGVTQTPKHLITATGQRVTLRCSPRSGDLSVYWYQQSLDQGLQFLIQYYNGEERAKGNILERFSAQQFPDLHSELNLSSLELGDSALYFCASSAGDRSYEQYFGPGTRLTVT.

This sequence joins TRBV5-1 and TRBJ1-2; D not resolved. CDR1 and CDR2 (germline): SGHRS, YFSETQ. The CDR3 runs to 15 residues. Between the trimmed V and J ends, which lost 0 bases and 0 bases, there was a span of 9 bases. The chain's CDR3 is CASSLASGSNYGYTF. In DNA form, the CDR3 reads TGCGCCAGCAGCTTGGCGTCAGGCTCTAACTATGGCTACACCTTC. Filled out from reference TRBV5-1 and TRBJ1-2, the complete variable domain reads KAGVTQTPRYLIKTRGQQVTLSCSPISGHRSVSWYQQTPGQGLQFLFEYFSETQRNKGNFPGRFSGRQFSNSRSEMNVSTLELGDSALYLCASSLASGSNYGYTFGSGTRLTVV.

The V call is TRBV4-2, the J call TRBJ1-2; 10 bases are shared with TRBD1. The CDR3 sequence is 15 residues long. V trimming: 2 bases; J trimming: 8 bases; junction bases outside the gene matches: 8. Germline CDR1 is LGHNA and CDR2 is YNFKEQ. The CDR3 loop is CASSQLGTGAKGYTF. The DNA of the CDR3 is TGTGCCAGCAGCCAACTGGGGACAGGGGCTAAGGGCTACACCTTC.

The J gene is TRBJ1-6, the V gene TRBV4-2; 7 positions agree with TRBD1. Germline CDR1 LGHNA, CDR2 YNFKEQ. This CDR3 has 18 residues. V shed 2 bases and J 3 bases; nucleotides not matched to a gene: 10. The CDR3 DNA sequence: TGTGCCAGCAGCCAAAATCCCCAAGGGACAGACTATAATTCACCCCTCCACTTT. It specifies CASSQNPQGTDYNSPLHF.

This chain joins TRBV4-3 and TRBJ1-2, with D unclear. The CDR3 is made up of 15 amino acids. V lost 3 bases to trimming and J lost 2 bases, with 13 bases between them. Germline assignment: CDR1 LGHNA and CDR2 YSLEER. CDR3 protein: CASSHSPGRNYGYTF. CDR3 nucleotide sequence: TGCGCCAGCAGCCACTCCCCAGGCCGCAACTATGGCTACACCTTC.

This sequence joins TRBV9 and TRBJ1-4, with D possibly being TRBD1 (5 bases). The germline CDR1 and CDR2 sequences are SGDLS and YYNGEE. The CDR3 has 13 residues. V was trimmed by 7 bases and J by 7 bases, leaving 14 bases between them. The CDR3, as DNA: TGTGCCAGCGGGGGGGGTATAGGTGAAAAACTGTTTTTT. Its protein is CASGGGIGEKLFF.

The chain has TRBV4-1 and TRBJ2-3, with D possibly matching TRBD1 (5 bases). From germline, CDR1 is MGHRA and CDR2 YSYEKL. The CDR3 totals 15 residues. Trimming pared 2 bases from V and 2 bases from J, leaving 11 bases between. The CDR3 coding sequence is TGCGCCAGCAGCCAACAGGGATTAACCACAGATACGCAGTATTTT. Residues: CASSQQGLTTDTQYF.

V gene TRBV19 combines with J gene TRBJ2-2; D perhaps matches TRBD1 (6 bases). Per germline, CDR1 LNHDA and CDR2 SQIVND (reference sequence). The CDR3 contains 14 residues. V was trimmed by 4 bases and J by 0 bases, leaving 6 bases between them. The DNA for the CDR3 is TGTGCCAGTAGTAGGGACACGAACACCGGGGAGCTGTTTTTT. This codes for CASSRDTNTGELFF.

This clone was seen just once. The rearrangement joins TRBV6-5 to TRBJ2-5; perhaps TRBD2 as D (6 bases). The V and J ends lost 8 bases and 5 bases respectively, with 21 bases between them. The length of the CDR3 is 15 residues. CDR1 MNHEY and CDR2 SVGAGI come from the germline V gene. The DNA of the CDR3 is TGTGCCAGCTGCAAAACTTACGGGGGAGGCGAGACCCAGTACTTC. Translated: CASCKTYGGGETQYF.